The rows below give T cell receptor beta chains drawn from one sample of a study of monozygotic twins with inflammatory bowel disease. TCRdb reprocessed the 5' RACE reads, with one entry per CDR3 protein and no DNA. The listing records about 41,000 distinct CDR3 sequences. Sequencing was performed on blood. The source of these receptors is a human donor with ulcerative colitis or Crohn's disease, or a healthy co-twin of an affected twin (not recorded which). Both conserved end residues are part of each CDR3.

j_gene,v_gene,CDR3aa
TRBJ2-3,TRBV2,CASRRQGSSTDTQYF
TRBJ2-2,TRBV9,CASSGKRENDGELFF
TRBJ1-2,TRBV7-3,CASSLDPSPNYGYTF
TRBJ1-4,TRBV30,CACAQGSSKLFF
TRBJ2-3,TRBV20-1,CSATGLVATDTQYF
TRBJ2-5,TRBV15,CATSRDEGRVYQETQYF
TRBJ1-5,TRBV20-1,CSATRGFNQPQHF
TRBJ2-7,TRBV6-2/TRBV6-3,CASEGLALAEQYF
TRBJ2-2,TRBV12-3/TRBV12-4,CASSPGGNTGELFF
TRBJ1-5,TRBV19,CASSIQPRNQPQHF
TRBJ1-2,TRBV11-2,CASSLWDSNYGYTF
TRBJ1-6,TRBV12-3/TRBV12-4,CASSSDTTGPLHF